One sample yielded the 25 T cell receptor beta chains listed below, sequenced in a study of blood T cell repertoires in COVID-19. The data were produced by immunoSEQ multiplex PCR, yet TCRdb's version contains in-frame clones alone and is incomplete. The sample lists under 300,000 clones, about nine tenths occurring once. The sample was PBMCs or T cells enriched from blood (not recorded which). The receptors here all came from a woman younger than 45 with acute COVID-19.

The V and J genes are TRBV3-1 (or the pseudogene TRBV3-2) and TRBJ1-6, with 9 bases matching TRBD1. The trim removed 0 bases at V and 9 bases at J, leaving 15 bases unmatched. Germline V lookup: CDR1 LGHDT, CDR2 YNNKEL (reference sequence). CDR3 length: 19 amino acids. The CDR3, as DNA: TGTGCCAGCAGCCAAGAGCGGCGCCGGGACAGGGAGGACCTTTCACCCCTCCACTTT. It encodes CASSQERRRDREDLSPLHF.

This clone showed up just a few times. The chain has TRBV2 and TRBJ2-5, with D tentatively TRBD1 (5 bases). The germline V gene has CDR1 SNHLY and CDR2 FYNNEI. The length of the CDR3 is 16 residues. V lost 3 bases to trimming and J lost 1 base, with 15 bases between them. This chain's CDR3 is CASSDRAQSIQETQYF. The DNA of the CDR3 is TGTGCCAGCAGTGACAGGGCCCAGTCTATCCAAGAGACCCAGTACTTC.

The J gene is TRBJ2-7, the V gene TRBV5-6; D perhaps matches TRBD1 (7 bases). The CDR3 covers 15 residues. V lost 0 bases, J lost 5 bases, and 15 bases lay in between. CDR1 and CDR2 (germline): SGHDT, YYEEEE. The CDR3 reads CASSLGFGRGDEQYF. The CDR3 DNA sequence: TGTGCCAGCAGCTTGGGTTTCGGCAGGGGGGACGAGCAGTACTTC.

The chain recombines TRBV2 with TRBJ1-5; 10 positions agree with TRBD1. Germline loops: CDR1 SNHLY, CDR2 FYNNEI. The CDR3 has 14 residues. V lost 9 bases to trimming and J lost 3 bases; unmatched junction nucleotides: 5. The DNA of the CDR3 is TGTGCCAGTACCGGGACAGGGGACAATCAGCCCCAGCATTTT. Translation: CASTGTGDNQPQHF.

The J gene is TRBJ1-4, the V gene TRBV4-2, with D uncertain. The germline CDR1 and CDR2 sequences are LGHNA and YNFKEQ. CDR3 length: 14 residues. Trimming cost V 1 base and J 5 bases, with 8 bases left between them. CDR3 coding DNA: TGTGCCAGCAGCCAAGGACAACGAAATGAAAAACTGTTTTTT. This encodes CASSQGQRNEKLFF.

The chain couples TRBV18 to TRBJ2-7, with 8 bases that match TRBD2. The CDR3 consists of 15 residues. Germline loops: CDR1 KGHSH, CDR2 LQKENI. The ends lost 6 bases at V and 4 bases at J; junction bases unmatched: 11. CDR3 sequence reads: CASSNRAGASYEQYF. The CDR3 coding sequence is TGTGCCAGCTCGAATCGAGCGGGAGCCTCGTACGAGCAGTACTTC.

The chain links TRBV5-1 to TRBJ2-7; maybe TRBD1 (6 bases). The V and J ends lost 4 bases and 5 bases respectively, with 19 bases between them. This CDR3 comprises 15 residues. The germline V gene encodes CDR1 SGHRS and CDR2 YFSETQ. The chain's CDR3 is CASSPGQTTNHEQYF. CDR3 in DNA: TGCGCCAGCAGCCCCGGACAGACAACGAATCACGAGCAGTACTTC.

The J gene is TRBJ1-4, the V gene TRBV19; 10 bases match TRBD1. CDR3 length: 14 amino acids. Germline lookup yields CDR1 LNHDA and CDR2 SQIVND (reference sequence). The V gene end was trimmed by 5 bases and the J gene end by 5 bases; junction bases not matched to a gene: 2. CDR3 residues: CASSAGQGNEKLFF. The CDR3 region has the DNA TGTGCCAGTAGTGCGGGACAGGGGAATGAAAAACTGTTTTTT.

The chain combines TRBV10-3 with TRBJ2-5; 10 nucleotides agree with TRBD1. The CDR3 totals 15 residues. V shed 6 bases and J 2 bases; nucleotides not matched to a gene: 6. Looked up from germline, CDR1 is ENHRY and CDR2 is SYGVKD. The CDR3 bases are TGTGCCATCAGCAGGACAGGGGGGCTTCAAGAGACCCAGTACTTC. Translating gives CAISRTGGLQETQYF.

The chain is built from TRBV7-2 and TRBJ2-2, with 8 positions matching TRBD1. Germline trimming cut 4 bases from V and 1 base from J; bases unmatched to any gene: 8. Germline loops: CDR1 SGHTA, CDR2 FQGNSA. This CDR3 spans 17 amino acids. The CDR3 loop reads CASSSPGQGLNTGELFF. CDR3 nucleotide sequence: TGTGCCAGCAGCTCCCCCGGACAGGGACTGAACACCGGGGAGCTGTTTTTT.

CDR3 sequence (DNA): TGTGCCAGCTCACAATCGGACAGGTCCTCTGGAAACACCATATATTTT. Residues: CASSQSDRSSGNTIYF. J is TRBJ1-3 and V is TRBV18; 7 bases map to TRBD1. Germline CDR1 KGHSH, CDR2 LQKENI. CDR3 length: 16 amino acids. The V gene end was trimmed by 4 bases and the J gene end by 0 bases; junction bases not matched to a gene: 6.

This rearrangement joins TRBV5-1 to TRBJ2-1, with TRBD2 matching over 12 bases. V shed 4 bases, J shed 13 bases, and the junction held 12 bases outside the gene matches. The CDR3 loop spans 15 amino acids. Germline CDR1 reads SGHRS; CDR2 reads YFSETQ. CDR3 loop: CASSPTSGRTRGQFF. For the CDR3, the DNA is TGCGCCAGCAGCCCTACTAGCGGGAGGACGAGGGGACAGTTCTTC.

This chain uses TRBV2 with TRBJ2-3; D gene ambiguous. The CDR3 covers 14 residues. V was pared by 7 bases and J by 2 bases, with 13 bases between. Germline values: CDR1 SNHLY, CDR2 FYNNEI. CDR3 loop: CASKWNRYTDTQYF. The CDR3 DNA reads as TGTGCCAGCAAATGGAACAGATACACAGATACGCAGTATTTT.

A single count supports this clone. V gene TRBV10-3 combines with J gene TRBJ2-1, with D perhaps matching TRBD2 (5 bases). Germline-derived CDR1 and CDR2 are ENHRY and SYGVKD. Deletions cut 11 bases from V and 4 bases from J, with 18 bases between. The CDR3 covers 14 residues. Here the CDR3 DNA reads TGTGCCGCTGGCGGGTCCCGACTTTACAATGAGCAGTTCTTC. It codes for CAAGGSRLYNEQFF.

The chain recombines TRBV27 with TRBJ1-2; TRBD1 aligns across 7 bases. The J segment lost 4 bases and the V segment lost 4 bases, leaving 12 bases of the junction unmatched. The CDR3 sequence is 16 residues long. CDR1 and CDR2 from the germline V gene are MNHEY and SMNVEV (reference sequence). Here the CDR3 DNA reads TGTGCCAGCAGTTCGATTACAGGGGCAGGTAGCTATGGCTACACCTTC. This translates into CASSSITGAGSYGYTF.

The V call is TRBV7-3, the J call TRBJ2-1, with TRBD2 matching 10 bases. The CDR3 loop spans 16 amino acids. Trimming cost V 2 bases and J 6 bases; bases outside gene matches: 7. Germline loops: CDR1 SGHTA, CDR2 FQGTGA. The CDR3 sequence is CASSLLAGALPNEQFF. Written as DNA, the CDR3 is TGTGCCAGCAGCTTACTAGCGGGAGCTCTTCCCAATGAGCAGTTCTTC.

The chain uses TRBV12-3 or TRBV12-4 and TRBJ2-2, with 9 bases aligning to TRBD1. The V and J ends lost 7 bases and 11 bases, in that order; junction bases with no gene match: 5. This CDR3 region has 12 residues. CDR3 sequence: CASNTGGFELFF. For the CDR3, the DNA is TGTGCCAGCAATACAGGGGGCTTTGAGCTGTTTTTT.

There are a few counts of this clone. This rearrangement joins TRBV14 to TRBJ2-2; D gene uncertain. Trimming left V 0 bases short and J 3 bases short, with 11 bases between. Germline V gene data show CDR1 as SGHDN and CDR2 as FVKESK. The CDR3 contains 16 residues. The CDR3: CASSQDWAAHTGELFF. The CDR3 coding sequence is TGTGCCAGCAGCCAAGATTGGGCAGCTCACACCGGGGAGCTGTTTTTT.

This rearrangement joins TRBV6-5 to TRBJ2-2; D is perhaps TRBD1 (6 bases). The CDR3 has 14 residues. The germline V gene has CDR1 MNHEY and CDR2 SVGAGI. V lost 6 bases to trimming and J lost 1 base, with 9 bases between them. The CDR3 bases are TGTGCCAGCAGCAGGGGACAGAACACCGGGGAGCTGTTTTTT. The encoded protein is CASSRGQNTGELFF.

There are a few counts of this clone. The CDR3 bases are TGTGCCATCAGTGTCAGACAGGGCAACACCGGGGAGCTGTTTTTT. Translation: CAISVRQGNTGELFF. The chain uses TRBV10-3 and TRBJ2-2; 7 positions agree with TRBD1. Germline V lookup: CDR1 ENHRY, CDR2 SYGVKD. The CDR3 runs to 15 residues. V shed 4 bases and J 2 bases; nucleotides not matched to a gene: 4.

The genes are TRBV14 and TRBJ1-4; D gene uncertain. There are 12 residues in the CDR3. V was cut by 1 base and J by 8 bases, with 5 bases left in between. Germline V gene data show CDR1 as SGHDN and CDR2 as FVKESK. The CDR3 loop reads CASSQVAEKLFF. The CDR3 DNA reads as TGTGCCAGCAGCCAAGTGGCAGAAAAACTGTTTTTT.

The chain employs TRBV4-1 and TRBJ1-1; D may be TRBD1 (5 bases). The CDR3 length is 13 residues. Germline V gene sequence: CDR1 MGHRA, CDR2 YSYEKL. V gave up 0 bases and J gave up 8 bases, with 10 bases separating them. CDR3 sequence (DNA): TGCGCCAGCAGCCAAGATCCGGGGGGAGAAGCTTTCTTT. As protein: CASSQDPGGEAFF.

As to this clone: At one end the junction does not follow the germline gene, possibly because of a read error. V and J are TRBV19 and TRBJ2-7; D gene uncertain. This CDR3 region has 13 residues. The germline gives CDR1 LNHDA, CDR2 SQIVND (reference sequence). The CDR3: CASSLEASYEQYF. The CDR3 DNA reads TGTGCCAGTAGTTTAGAGGCCTCCTACGAGCAGTACTTC.

The chain couples TRBV7-3 to TRBJ2-7; perhaps TRBD2 as D (5 bases). Germline CDR1 is SGHTA and CDR2 is FQGTGA. CDR3 length: 14 residues. V lost 2 bases, J lost 0 bases, and 8 bases lay in between. The CDR3 here is CASSLFRGSYEQYF. DNA for the CDR3: TGTGCCAGCAGCTTATTTCGGGGCTCCTACGAGCAGTACTTC.

The chain has TRBV4-1 and TRBJ2-7; 11 positions match TRBD1. Trimming cost V 1 base and J 6 bases; bases outside gene matches: 8. The CDR3 spans 16 residues. Germline CDR1 reads MGHRA; CDR2 reads YSYEKL. The CDR3 DNA follows: TGCGCCAGCAGCCAAGGTTCTGGACAGGGGGCGGTCGAGCAGTACTTC. Protein: CASSQGSGQGAVEQYF.